This TCR beta chain was retrieved from a study of T cell responses to AZD1222 COVID-19 vaccine. This table comes from immunoSEQ multiplex PCR, and its TCRdb copy is limited to in-frame clones, with some not included. The sample carries 180,000 or so clones, roughly nine tenths recorded once. The source of this sequence is an adult who received the AZD1222 COVID-19 vaccine. Specimen: peripheral blood, collected 28 days after the second AZD1222 dose.

This chain's CDR3 is CASIGRQGIYEQYF. CDR3 DNA sequence: TGTGCCAGCATTGGGAGACAGGGGATCTACGAGCAGTACTTC. The chain recombines TRBV2 with TRBJ2-7; TRBD1 aligns across 8 bases. The germline CDR1 and CDR2 sequences are SNHLY and FYNNEI. The CDR3 spans 14 residues. V lost 7 bases, J lost 3 bases, and 8 bases stayed unmatched.